This TCR beta chain was sequenced for a study of blood T cell repertoires in COVID-19 (dated by TCRdb to about 2020). The study in broad terms: Samples from collaborators originated in the United States, Italy and Spain and spanned both the acute and convalescent phases of COVID-19. The material from the prospective study consisted of cDNA or gDNA derived from T cells, B-cell-depleted T cells, or PBMCs. Where HLA class I and class II types were available, the types were taken from metadata supplied by the sample provider, not from assay-based typing. A de-identified subject ID, COVID-19 status, age in years and sex were almost always included in the sample metadata. The repertoires were released in a freely available public database intended as a resource for research on the immune response to SARS-CoV-2. Subjects who had been exposed to COVID-19, were actively infected with it, or had recovered from it provided the deeply sampled blood TCRbeta repertoires that made up the dataset. The samples were drawn from the first 160 participants of the ongoing ImmuneRACE study and from about 1,200 subjects provided by 6 global collaborators. Broader findings and caveats from the paper: Clinical and demographic metadata were provided uncurated, with the amount varying by source and participant.

TCRbeta CDR3 regions were amplified from genomic DNA using the immunoSEQ Assay, a bias-controlled multiplex PCR. In the original analysis: Within the assay, amplification of reference gene primers was used to estimate how many nucleated cells each sample contained. To quantify the absolute abundance of each unique TCRbeta CDR3 rearrangement, sequence reads were collapsed and filtered. For each sample, productive Simpson clonality was calculated as the square root of Simpson's diversity index across productive rearrangements. The source is immuneACCESS, and TCRdb retained only in-frame sequences with V and J called. Part of the clones is not carried over; for the studies checked, unresolved V genes explain less than half of this, and the remainder is unexplained. That table supplies the V and J calls and clone size; D and trimming were determined from the DNA. Recorded for this sample are over 100,000 clones; 75% to 90% of them occurred a single time. 18% of the sample comes from the top ten.

Collaborating institutions collected whole blood in K2EDTA tubes following their own protocols. For TCRbeta analysis, collaborators shipped samples in one of three forms: frozen whole blood, isolated PBMCs, or DNA extracted from either of those sample types. Worth noting for this clone: Which antigen it targets is not known. No clone much larger than this one lies a single base away; base qualities are absent.

The receptor's source is a woman aged 60-75 years with acute or convalescent COVID-19. The sample was peripheral blood.

The sequence in DNA is TGTGCCAGCTCACCACGCGGACAGACTCACTCCGAGCAGTACTTC. This is translated as CASSPRGQTHSEQYF. The chain employs TRBV18 and TRBJ2-7; TRBD1 is possibly the D segment (6 matching bases). The germline V gene specifies KGHSH as CDR1 and LQKENI as CDR2. V and J lose 1 base and 6 bases, and a span of 16 bases separates them. Reading from cysteine to phenylalanine, the CDR3 counts 15 amino acids. Only the CDR3 region is kept as DNA, spanning 45 bases read in frame from base 1.